The 25 T cell receptor beta chains given below trace back to one sample, sequenced in a study of memory CD4+ T cells and cytomegalovirus serostatus. TCRdb's copy holds only in-frame clones and misses some; the assay was immunoSEQ multiplex PCR. The data hold 61,000 or so clones, with around three quarters observed a single time. Single viable CD3+CD4+CD8-CD45RO+ cells were sorted as the memory CD4+ T cells. Specimen: memory CD4+ T cells from blood. These TCRs come from an adult in good health and CMV-seronegative. Some clones in this sample may be carry-over from other donors' samples.

CDR3 sequence: CASSFRGSGETQYF. The CDR3 DNA reads as TGTGCCAGCAGCTTTAGGGGGAGCGGAGAGACCCAGTACTTC. This chain uses TRBV7-9 with TRBJ2-5; D may be TRBD1 (6 bases). The CDR3 runs to 14 residues. Between the trimmed V and J ends, which lost 3 bases and 4 bases, there was a span of 12 bases. Germline CDR1 SEHNR, CDR2 FQNEAQ (reference sequence). The full variable domain, with the rest looked up from reference TRBV7-9 and TRBJ2-5, is DTGVSQNPRHKITKRGQNVTFRCDPISEHNRLYWYRQTLGQGPEFLTYFQNEAQLEKSRLLSDRFSAERPKGSFSTLEIQRTEQGDSAMYLCASSFRGSGETQYFGPGTRLLVL.

The V gene is TRBV27, the J gene TRBJ2-3; D not certain. The germline V and J ends were trimmed by 8 bases and 1 base, with 16 bases remaining between them. CDR3 size: 15 residues. Per germline, CDR1 MNHEY and CDR2 SMNVEV (reference sequence). DNA of the CDR3: TGTGCCAGCGGCATCCTCGGAGTCGGCACAGATACGCAGTATTTT. This sequence encodes CASGILGVGTDTQYF.

This clone was counted a few times. The gene calls are TRBV10-3 and TRBJ1-2; no clear D gene. Germline CDR1 is ENHRY and CDR2 is SYGVKD. Trimming cost V 0 bases and J 5 bases, with 13 bases left between them. The CDR3 spans 15 residues. CDR3 nucleotide sequence: TGTGCCATCAGTGAGTCGGGTAAATTGGGGTATGGCTACACCTTC. It specifies CAISESGKLGYGYTF.

This chain links TRBV6-6 with TRBJ1-3; 9 nucleotides line up with TRBD1. The CDR3 runs 14 residues. CDR1 and CDR2 (germline): MNHNY, SVGAGI (reference sequence). Trimming at V came to 4 bases and at J to 8 bases, leaving 6 bases not matched to a gene. CDR3 region: CASSSDRGSYTIYF. CDR3 DNA sequence: TGTGCCAGCAGTTCCGACAGGGGGAGTTACACCATATATTTT.

The chain recombines TRBV7-2 with TRBJ2-5; D is ambiguous. The CDR3 length is 13 residues. V was shortened by 2 bases and J by 0 bases, with 4 bases between the two germline ends. The germline CDR1 and CDR2 sequences are SGHTA and FQGNSA. CDR3 amino acids: CASSLSYQETQYF. For the CDR3, the DNA is TGTGCCAGCAGCTTAAGTTACCAAGAGACCCAGTACTTC.

In its sample, this clone was seen a few times. The rearrangement joins TRBV11-2 to TRBJ1-5; the D is unclear. CDR1 is SGHAT, CDR2 FQNNGV, per germline. V was pared by 3 bases and J by 2 bases, with 11 bases between. The CDR3 has 15 amino acids. The CDR3 nucleotides are TGTGCCAGCAGCTTCAGCCAAGGACGCAATCAGCCCCAGCATTTT. Encoded protein: CASSFSQGRNQPQHF.

The chain links TRBV11-2 to TRBJ2-3, with TRBD2 matching over 10 bases. There are 17 residues in the CDR3. Germline V gene data show CDR1 as SGHAT and CDR2 as FQNNGV. With 3 bases clipped from V and 4 bases from J, the junction kept 10 bases outside the gene matches. This CDR3 reads CASSFFRAGGIADTQYF. The CDR3 coding sequence is TGTGCCAGCAGCTTCTTTAGAGCGGGGGGGATAGCAGATACGCAGTATTTT.

This chain links TRBV28 with TRBJ2-6; 9 bases line up with TRBD1. The germline V gene has CDR1 MDHEN and CDR2 SYDVKM. After removal of 5 bases from V and 4 bases from J, the junction contained 12 bases not matched to a gene. The CDR3 is 18 amino acids. The CDR3 reads CASSPRQGVGPGANVLTF. The CDR3, as DNA: TGTGCCAGCAGTCCGAGACAGGGGGTCGGACCCGGGGCCAACGTCCTGACTTTC.

The chain couples TRBV27 to TRBJ2-3; D call uncertain. Germline lookup yields CDR1 MNHEY and CDR2 SMNVEV (reference sequence). V was trimmed by 5 bases and J by 1 base, leaving 10 bases between them. The CDR3 spans 14 residues. As DNA, the CDR3 is TGTGCCAGCAGTCCACCGCCGGGCACAGATACGCAGTATTTT. Protein sequence: CASSPPPGTDTQYF.

This chain joins TRBV18 and TRBJ1-1; 10 bases are shared with TRBD1. CDR1 is KGHSH and CDR2 is LQKENI in the germline V gene. Trimming took 5 bases from V and 4 from J; bases not matched to a gene: 1. This CDR3 is built from 13 residues. The CDR3 loop is CASSWTGGTEAFF. The DNA for the CDR3 is TGTGCCAGCTCATGGACAGGGGGCACTGAAGCTTTCTTT.

The V call is TRBV9, the J call TRBJ1-1; TRBD1 matches at 9 bases. Germline CDR1 SGDLS, CDR2 YYNGEE. This CDR3 contains 14 residues. Losses at the gene ends were 3 bases for V and 5 bases for J; bases not matched to a gene: 5. CDR3 region: CASSGQGDQTEAFF. The CDR3 DNA follows: TGTGCCAGCAGCGGACAGGGGGACCAAACTGAAGCTTTCTTT. The whole variable domain, remainder taken from reference TRBV9 and TRBJ1-1, is DSGVTQTPKHLITATGQRVTLRCSPRSGDLSVYWYQQSLDQGLQFLIQYYNGEERAKGNILERFSAQQFPDLHSELNLSSLELGDSALYFCASSGQGDQTEAFFGQGTRLTVV.

The chain couples TRBV6-5 to TRBJ2-4, with D possibly matching TRBD1 (6 bases). Germline V gene lookup returns CDR1 MNHEY and CDR2 SVGAGI. V lost 0 bases to trimming and J lost 1 base, with 10 bases between them. This CDR3 is built from 16 residues. The CDR3: CASSYSLDRAKNIQYF. In DNA form, the CDR3 reads TGTGCCAGCAGTTACTCCCTCGACAGGGCCAAAAACATTCAGTACTTC.

This rearrangement joins TRBV2 to TRBJ2-5; 7 bases fit TRBD2. The CDR3 covers 14 residues. V shed 8 bases and J 5 bases; nucleotides not matched to a gene: 11. Germline CDR1 is SNHLY and CDR2 is FYNNEI. The CDR3 region has the DNA TGTGCCAGCCAGGTTCGGGGGGTGGTGGAGACCCAGTACTTC. This sequence encodes CASQVRGVVETQYF.

The chain couples TRBV10-1 to TRBJ1-2, with D tentatively TRBD1 (6 bases). The germline gives CDR1 WNHNN, CDR2 SYGVQD (reference sequence). Trimming shortened V by 2 bases and J by 0 bases, and 7 bases separated the two germline ends. The CDR3 consists of 14 residues. CDR3 loop: CASSERGANYGYTF. The CDR3, as DNA: TGCGCCAGCAGTGAGAGGGGGGCTAACTATGGCTACACCTTC.

In its sample, this clone was seen a few times. The V gene is TRBV30, the J gene TRBJ1-1; unclear D gene. Germline CDR1 and CDR2: GTSNPN and SVGIG (reference sequence). V was cut by 0 bases and J by 5 bases, with 4 bases left in between. The CDR3 covers 11 residues. DNA of the CDR3: TGTGCCTGGAGTGTATATACTGAAGCTTTCTTT. Amino acids: CAWSVYTEAFF.

The chain joins TRBV5-4 to TRBJ1-1, with D maybe TRBD1 (6 bases). Germline CDR1 is SGHNT and CDR2 is YYREEE (reference sequence). Trimming took off 4 bases at V and 4 bases at J, with 17 bases between the two ends. The CDR3 runs to 15 residues. The CDR3 DNA is TGTGCCAGCAGCCCGATGGGGGGGCCCGTCACTGAAGCTTTCTTT. This translates into CASSPMGGPVTEAFF.

The chain employs TRBV10-3 and TRBJ1-2; the match to TRBD1 covers 8 bases. The CDR3 has 13 residues. The germline gives CDR1 ENHRY, CDR2 SYGVKD. The V gene end was trimmed by 0 bases and the J gene end by 7 bases; junction bases not matched to a gene: 1. The chain's CDR3 is CAISESQGGGYTF. CDR3 bases: TGTGCCATCAGTGAGTCACAGGGGGGTGGCTACACCTTC.

The chain combines TRBV19 with TRBJ2-1; 9 positions match TRBD1. This CDR3 contains 15 residues. CDR1 LNHDA and CDR2 SQIVND come from the germline V gene (reference sequence). V shed 2 bases, J shed 8 bases, and the junction held 7 bases outside the gene matches. For the CDR3, the DNA is TGTGCCAGTAGTATAATCCCGGGACAGGGTCATGAGCAGTTCTTC. Translation gives CASSIIPGQGHEQFF.

This clone appeared a single time. The rearrangement links TRBV25-1 to TRBJ1-3, with 7 bases matching TRBD1. The CDR3 runs to 13 residues. Germline CDR1 MGHDK, CDR2 SYGVNS. Trimming at V came to 6 bases and at J to 6 bases, leaving 5 bases not matched to a gene. Here the CDR3 DNA reads TGTGCCAGCAGCCGGGACAGCGAAAACACCATATATTTT. It specifies CASSRDSENTIYF.

V usage is TRBV7-9 and J usage is TRBJ2-3; 9 nucleotides line up with TRBD1. Germline trimming cut 7 bases from V and 6 bases from J; bases unmatched to any gene: 17. Germline lookup yields CDR1 SEHNR and CDR2 FQNEAQ (reference sequence). The CDR3 spans 17 residues. The CDR3 nucleotides read TGTGCCAGCACCATGGGAGCCGGGACAGGGAAATTGGATACGCAGTATTTT. Its protein is CASTMGAGTGKLDTQYF.

The rearrangement links TRBV30 to TRBJ1-1; TRBD1 matches at 8 bases. V shed 0 bases and J 0 bases; nucleotides not matched to a gene: 21. CDR1 and CDR2 from the germline V gene are GTSNPN and SVGIG (reference sequence). This CDR3 region has 21 residues. In nucleotides, the CDR3 is TGTGCCTGGAGTGTATTTGGGGACAGGTGGACAACGAGACGGGTGAACACTGAAGCTTTCTTT. Translation: CAWSVFGDRWTTRRVNTEAFF.

The rearrangement uses TRBV12-5 and TRBJ2-1; 7 nucleotides agree with TRBD1. V shed 7 bases and J 2 bases; nucleotides not matched to a gene: 5. This CDR3 spans 14 amino acids. The germline V gene encodes CDR1 LGHNT and CDR2 FRNRAP. In nucleotides, the CDR3 is TGTGCTAGTGCCCGGGACAGCACCTACAATGAGCAGTTCTTC. It translates to CASARDSTYNEQFF.

V is TRBV18 and J is TRBJ2-3; D remains unclear. The CDR3 loop spans 12 amino acids. V lost 3 bases and J 0 bases, leaving 1 base between the germline ends. CDR1 is KGHSH, CDR2 LQKENI, per germline. CDR3 in amino acids: CASSPSTDTQYF. The CDR3 bases are TGTGCCAGCTCACCCAGCACAGATACGCAGTATTTT. The complete variable domain, with remaining parts taken from reference TRBV18 and TRBJ2-3, reads NAGVMQNPRHLVRRRGQEARLRCSPMKGHSHVYWYRQLPEEGLKFMVYLQKENIIDESGMPKERFSAEFPKEGPSILRIQQVVRGDSAAYFCASSPSTDTQYFGPGTRLTVL.

V is TRBV7-8 and J is TRBJ2-1; 9 bases line up with TRBD2. The CDR3 runs to 14 residues. The trim removed 4 bases at V and 6 bases at J, leaving 4 bases unmatched. Germline V gene data show CDR1 as SGHVS and CDR2 as FQNEAQ. CDR3: CASSSGLASNEQFF. The CDR3, as DNA: TGTGCCAGCAGCTCTGGACTAGCGAGCAATGAGCAGTTCTTC.

Only one count was recorded for this clone. A much larger clonotype is one base distant, so this may be a read error. The same CDR3 is also encoded by other DNA sequences in this sample. This sequence joins TRBV2 and TRBJ1-5; the D is unclear. The V end lost 3 bases, the J end lost 7 bases, and 13 bases lay between the germline ends. The CDR3 is 14 amino acids. CDR1 and CDR2 from the germline V gene are SNHLY and FYNNEI. The CDR3 bases are TGTGCCAGCAGTGACTCGGCCGACGACCAGCCCCAGCATTTT. It is translated as CASSDSADDQPQHF. The full variable domain, its missing parts supplied by reference TRBV2 and TRBJ1-5, is EPEVTQTPSHQVTQMGQEVILRCVPISNHLYFYWYRQILGQKVEFLVSFYNNEISEKSEIFDDQFSVERPDGSNFTLKIRSTKLEDSAMYFCASSDSADDQPQHFGDGTRLSIL.